Below are 21 T cell receptor beta chains sequenced from a single sample in a study of CXCR3 chemokines and chemotherapy response in bladder cancer. TCRdb fed the PCR reads into MiXCR, producing one record per CDR3 protein. The sample records 8,000 or so distinct CDR3 sequences, approximately 12% being singletons. Sampling was performed from a patient whose treatment included neoadjuvant chemotherapy. These receptors all come from a human donor with bladder cancer that responded to neoadjuvant chemotherapy.

This clonotype appeared many times. The genes are TRBV20-1 and TRBJ1-1, with 8 positions matching TRBD1. Per the germline V gene, CDR1 is DFQATT and CDR2 is SNEGSKA (reference sequence). The CDR3 contains 15 residues. V shed 2 bases, J shed 1 base, and the junction held 6 bases outside the gene matches. CDR3 amino acids: CSARQGAGGNTEAFF. DNA for the CDR3: TGCAGTGCTAGACAGGGGGCAGGGGGGAACACTGAAGCTTTCTTT.

At least ten counts were recorded for this clonotype. The CDR3 protein is CASSLVGGSEAFF. In nucleotides, the CDR3 is TGTGCCAGCAGTTTAGTCGGGGGGTCTGAAGCTTTCTTT. The rearrangement joins TRBV12-3 or TRBV12-4 to TRBJ1-1, with D maybe TRBD1 (5 bases). The CDR3 consists of 13 residues. With 1 base removed from V and 6 bases from J, the gap between germline ends came to 9 bases.

This clonotype was counted between two and nine times. The V call is TRBV27, the J call TRBJ2-1, with D possibly being TRBD1 (5 bases). Germline V gives CDR1 MNHEY, CDR2 SMNVEV (reference sequence). The CDR3 totals 13 residues. V shed 5 bases and J shed 5 bases, with 10 bases lying between them. The CDR3 coding sequence is TGTGCCAGCAGTCAGGGCCCCCACAATGAGCAGTTCTTC. Translation gives CASSQGPHNEQFF.

Points on this clonotype: This sequence is one base from a far larger clone and is likely a read error. V gene TRBV6-5 combines with J gene TRBJ2-1; tentative D call: TRBD1 (6 bases). The CDR3 totals 14 residues. V dropped 5 bases and J dropped 7 bases, with 15 bases sitting between them. Germline V lookup: CDR1 MNHEY, CDR2 SVGAGI. CDR3 nucleotide sequence: TGTGCCAGCAGTGATTTGGGGGCGGAAAATGAGCAGTTCTTC. Translated, it gives CASSDLGAENEQFF.

This clonotype appeared many times. The chain carries TRBV19 and TRBJ2-2, with D hard to call. The CDR3 contains 13 residues. The germline V gene has CDR1 LNHDA and CDR2 SQIVND (reference sequence). Between the trimmed V and J ends, which lost 5 bases and 6 bases, there was a span of 10 bases. The CDR3 coding sequence is TGTGCCAGTAGTCAATCCCGTCCCGGGGAGCTGTTTTTT. It specifies CASSQSRPGELFF.

There are many counts of this clonotype. This chain uses TRBV29-1 with TRBJ2-1, with no clear D. CDR1 is SQVTM and CDR2 is ANQGSEA in the germline V gene. V was shortened by 7 bases and J by 3 bases, with 1 base between the two germline ends. CDR3 length: 9 amino acids. CDR3 amino acids: CSDYNEQFF. Here the CDR3 DNA reads TGCAGCGACTACAATGAGCAGTTCTTC.

Within the sample, this clonotype is medium-sized. The gene calls are TRBV19 and TRBJ2-7; 7 bases align to TRBD2. V trimming: 8 bases; J trimming: 2 bases; junction bases outside the gene matches: 6. Germline V lookup: CDR1 LNHDA, CDR2 SQIVND (reference sequence). This CDR3 has 13 amino acids. The CDR3 loop reads CASSIGGAYEQYF. The CDR3 bases are TGTGCCAGTTCAATTGGGGGGGCCTACGAGCAGTACTTC.

By sample share, this clonotype is medium-sized. V and J are TRBV6-5 and TRBJ1-5; 7 bases align to TRBD1. CDR1 and CDR2 from the germline V gene are MNHEY and SVGAGI. V dropped 6 bases and J dropped 8; count of bases not matched to a gene: 4. The CDR3 length is 12 residues. The CDR3 sequence is CASRHGQEPQHF. DNA for the CDR3: TGTGCCAGCAGACACGGACAGGAGCCCCAGCATTTT.

This clonotype was observed many times. This rearrangement joins TRBV12-3 or TRBV12-4 to TRBJ1-1, with no clear D. This CDR3 has 10 amino acids. V lost 5 bases, J lost 8 bases, and 6 bases lay in between. The CDR3 DNA sequence: TGTGCCAGCAGTCTCACAGAAGCTTTCTTT. This gives the protein CASSLTEAFF.

Within the sample, this clonotype is medium-sized. The rearrangement links TRBV6-5 to TRBJ1-6; weak D call: TRBD1 (6 bases). V was clipped by 7 bases and J by 7 bases, with 20 bases between them. This CDR3 has 16 amino acids. Germline V CDR1 and CDR2: MNHEY, SVGAGI. CDR3 DNA: TGTGCCAGCACCTTTAGGGGGAGAGCCGGAAATTCACCCCTCCACTTT. The encoded protein is CASTFRGRAGNSPLHF.

The sample holds many counts of this clonotype. The CDR3 bases are TGTGCCAGCTCACCACGAGGTGGGGGCTACGAGCAGTACTTC. Translated: CASSPRGGGYEQYF. This chain joins TRBV18 and TRBJ2-7; D tentatively reads TRBD1 or TRBD2 (5 bases each). The V end lost 1 base, the J end lost 3 bases, and 10 bases lay between the germline ends. The CDR3 has 14 residues. Looked up from germline, CDR1 is KGHSH and CDR2 is LQKENI.

This clonotype turned up a few times. This chain connects TRBV6-1 to TRBJ1-5; 7 bases agree with TRBD1. Per germline, CDR1 MNHNS and CDR2 SASEGT. The V gene end was trimmed by 1 base and the J gene end by 6 bases; junction bases not matched to a gene: 6. CDR3 size: 15 residues. DNA for the CDR3: TGTGCCAGCAGTGAAGGGGCAGGGGGAAGTCAGCCCCAGCATTTT. Translating gives CASSEGAGGSQPQHF.

CDR3 loop: CASMGLGNTIYF. CDR3 in DNA: TGTGCCAGCATGGGTCTGGGAAACACCATATATTTT. The rearrangement uses TRBV27 and TRBJ1-3; D gene unclear. This CDR3 has 12 amino acids. The V end lost 7 bases, the J end lost 4 bases, and 8 bases lay between the germline ends. CDR1 is MNHEY and CDR2 is SMNVEV in the germline V gene (reference sequence).

This chain links TRBV12-3 or TRBV12-4 with TRBJ2-5; 8 bases align to TRBD2. V was pared by 6 bases and J by 2 bases, with 5 bases of the junction left unmatched. The length of the CDR3 is 14 residues. CDR3 residues: CASSPGGGQETQYF. Here the CDR3 DNA reads TGTGCCAGCAGCCCCGGGGGGGGGCAAGAGACCCAGTACTTC.

By sample fraction, this clonotype is medium-sized (0.01 to 0.1%). This chain uses TRBV10-3 with TRBJ2-5; perhaps TRBD1 as D (6 bases). CDR1 is ENHRY and CDR2 is SYGVKD in the germline V gene. V was shortened by 10 bases and J by 1 base, with 10 bases between the two germline ends. The CDR3 sequence is 12 residues long. CDR3 in amino acids: CATRGTQETQYF. CDR3 in DNA: TGTGCCACGAGGGGGACCCAAGAGACCCAGTACTTC.

In its sample, this clonotype was seen many times. This rearrangement joins TRBV6-5 to TRBJ2-7, with 11 nucleotides matching TRBD2. J was trimmed by 4 bases and V by 6 bases; bases with no gene match: 8. Germline V lookup: CDR1 MNHEY, CDR2 SVGAGI. The CDR3 covers 15 residues. This CDR3 is CASRSSGGGTYEQYF. CDR3 sequence (DNA): TGTGCCAGCAGGAGTAGCGGGGGGGGAACTTACGAGCAGTACTTC.

By frequency in the sample, this clonotype is medium-sized. The chain couples TRBV5-6 to TRBJ1-1, with D uncertain. There are 15 residues in the CDR3. Trimming removed 3 bases at V and 3 bases at J, with 15 bases between. Germline loops: CDR1 SGHDT, CDR2 YYEEEE. CDR3 sequence: CASSYEGFGDTEAFF. For the CDR3, the DNA is TGTGCCAGCAGCTACGAGGGATTCGGGGACACTGAAGCTTTCTTT.

This clonotype has at least ten counts. J is TRBJ1-1 and V is TRBV12-3 or TRBV12-4; D unclear. This CDR3 comprises 15 residues. The V and J ends lost 3 bases and 0 bases respectively, with 11 bases between them. CDR3 in DNA: TGTGCCAGCAGTTTTAGGGAGCCGATGAACACTGAAGCTTTCTTT. It yields the protein CASSFREPMNTEAFF.

In its sample, this clonotype was seen many times. The chain links TRBV7-9 to TRBJ1-3; D is unclear. Trimming pared 6 bases from V and 0 bases from J, leaving 12 bases between. In germline, CDR1 is SEHNR, CDR2 FQNEAQ (reference sequence). This CDR3 region has 15 residues. CDR3 nucleotides: TGTGCCAGCAGAAAATCAGTATACTCTGGAAACACCATATATTTT. Amino acid sequence: CASRKSVYSGNTIYF. The full variable domain, in which reference TRBV7-9 and TRBJ1-3 provide the parts outside the CDR3, is DTGVSQNPRHKITKRGQNVTFRCDPISEHNRLYWYRQTLGQGPEFLTYFQNEAQLEKSRLLSDRFSAERPKGSFSTLEIQRTEQGDSAMYLCASRKSVYSGNTIYFGEGSWLTVV.

This clonotype is termed medium-sized (0.01 to 0.1%). The chain employs TRBV19 and TRBJ2-3, with TRBD2 matching 8 bases. The ends lost 0 bases at V and 2 bases at J; junction bases unmatched: 13. Germline V gives CDR1 LNHDA, CDR2 SQIVND (reference sequence). This CDR3 spans 19 amino acids. The CDR3 is CASSIDLGYSGGATDTQYF. CDR3 bases: TGTGCCAGTAGTATAGATCTGGGGTACAGCGGGGGCGCCACAGATACGCAGTATTTT.

The chain uses TRBV11-2 and TRBJ2-5; TRBD1 matches 8 bases. The ends lost 5 bases at V and 2 bases at J; junction bases unmatched: 7. This CDR3 has 15 residues. CDR1 is SGHAT and CDR2 is FQNNGV in the germline V gene. CDR3: CASSPSGTGQETQYF. The CDR3 DNA reads TGTGCCAGCAGCCCTTCCGGGACAGGACAAGAGACCCAGTACTTC.